The 13 T cell receptor beta chains reported below all come from one sample, sequenced in a study of blood T cell repertoires in COVID-19. Sequencing was performed with immunoSEQ multiplex PCR; in TCRdb, only in-frame clones are kept and a portion is missing. This table has about 160,000 clones, 92% appearing once. Source material: peripheral blood. The origin of the receptors is a man between 25 and 39 years old with COVID-19, enrolled during active disease.

This clone was observed a single time. CDR3 nucleotides: TGTGCCAGCAGCGACCGGGACAGGGTCGAGCAGTACTTC. Translated: CASSDRDRVEQYF. The chain employs TRBV7-9 and TRBJ2-7, with 9 bases that match TRBD1. Unmatched junction bases numbered 5, after V lost 5 bases and J lost 6 bases. The CDR3 has 13 residues. Germline V gene data show CDR1 as SEHNR and CDR2 as FQNEAQ (reference sequence).

V and J are TRBV15 and TRBJ2-3, with D perhaps TRBD2 (7 bases). CDR1 is LNHNV, CDR2 YYDKDF, per germline (reference sequence). V lost 4 bases, J lost 0 bases, and 11 bases lay in between. The CDR3 has 15 amino acids. The CDR3 nucleotides read TGTGCCACCAGCAATCCGGGGGGCAGCACAGATACGCAGTATTTT. It specifies CATSNPGGSTDTQYF.

The V call is TRBV7-2, the J call TRBJ2-1; TRBD2 aligns across 8 bases. Germline V gene data show CDR1 as SGHTA and CDR2 as FQGNSA. This CDR3 spans 15 amino acids. V shed 4 bases, J shed 6 bases, and the junction held 8 bases outside the gene matches. The CDR3 loop is CASSSRGALGNEQFF. The CDR3 bases are TGTGCCAGCAGCTCGCGGGGGGCCCTCGGCAATGAGCAGTTCTTC.

This chain joins TRBV2 and TRBJ1-6; perhaps TRBD1 as D (6 bases). Germline-derived CDR1 and CDR2 are SNHLY and FYNNEI. V shed 8 bases and J shed 5 bases, with 16 bases lying between them. CDR3 size: 15 residues. Here the CDR3 reads CASQDWTANNSPLHF. In DNA form, the CDR3 reads TGTGCCAGCCAGGACTGGACAGCAAATAATTCACCCCTCCACTTT.

This chain links TRBV7-9 with TRBJ2-7; D is ambiguous. V lost 5 bases to trimming and J lost 5 bases, with 19 bases between them. CDR1 is SEHNR, CDR2 FQNEAQ, per germline (reference sequence). This CDR3 spans 15 amino acids. The CDR3 DNA sequence: TGTGCCAGCAGCCGCTCCCGAGAACTTATGCACGAGCAGTACTTC. Translation gives CASSRSRELMHEQYF.

J is TRBJ1-6 and V is TRBV16; no clear D gene. CDR3 length equals 15 residues. V was trimmed by 3 bases and J by 7 bases, leaving 13 bases between them. Germline V gives CDR1 KGHSY, CDR2 FQNENV. In DNA, the CDR3 is TGTGCCAGCAGCCAGGAGAGGGTAGGGAATTCACCCCTCCACTTT. It translates to CASSQERVGNSPLHF.

This clone appeared once. V and J are TRBV19 and TRBJ2-1, with D maybe TRBD1 (5 bases). Germline V CDR1 and CDR2: LNHDA, SQIVND (reference sequence). This CDR3 spans 14 amino acids. Trimming shortened V by 3 bases and J by 2 bases, and 8 bases separated the two germline ends. CDR3 in amino acids: CASSIQTAYNEQFF. The CDR3 bases are TGTGCCAGTAGTATTCAGACAGCCTACAATGAGCAGTTCTTC.

This chain uses TRBV18 with TRBJ1-2, with D uncertain. This CDR3 is built from 16 residues. V was pared by 5 bases and J by 4 bases, with 20 bases between. Germline V lookup: CDR1 KGHSH, CDR2 LQKENI. The CDR3 region is CASSDQAHESGYGYTF. The CDR3 nucleotides are TGTGCCAGCTCAGACCAGGCACATGAGAGTGGCTATGGCTACACCTTC.

The V and J genes are TRBV29-1 and TRBJ1-1; D perhaps matches TRBD1 (5 bases). Trimming took 5 bases from V and 4 from J, leaving 17 bases between them. The CDR3 runs to 14 residues. Germline CDR1 SQVTM, CDR2 ANQGSEA. The CDR3 sequence: CSVSQRGGGTEAFF. CDR3 sequence (DNA): TGCAGCGTTTCACAGAGGGGCGGGGGCACTGAAGCTTTCTTT.

The CDR3 sequence is CASSPTSGTPTF. DNA for the CDR3: TGTGCCAGCTCACCCACTTCCGGGACACCCACCTTC. V gene TRBV18 combines with J gene TRBJ1-2; D is possibly TRBD1 (6 bases). Germline-derived CDR1 and CDR2 are KGHSH and LQKENI. This CDR3 is built from 12 residues. The V and J ends lost 3 bases and 13 bases respectively, with 15 bases between them.

This chain connects TRBV5-1 to TRBJ2-7, with 11 nucleotides matching TRBD2. Trimming took 2 bases from V and 4 from J; bases not matched to a gene: 8. Germline V gene lookup returns CDR1 SGHRS and CDR2 YFSETQ. This CDR3 is built from 16 residues. The CDR3 here is CASSLLAGGPTYEQYF. The CDR3, as DNA: TGCGCCAGCAGCTTATTAGCGGGAGGGCCTACATACGAGCAGTACTTC. Variable domain in full (rest from reference TRBV5-1 and TRBJ2-7): KAGVTQTPRYLIKTRGQQVTLSCSPISGHRSVSWYQQTPGQGLQFLFEYFSETQRNKGNFPGRFSGRQFSNSRSEMNVSTLELGDSALYLCASSLLAGGPTYEQYFGPGTRLTVT.

The rearrangement joins TRBV4-2 to TRBJ1-4, with D maybe TRBD1 (5 bases). CDR1 and CDR2 from the germline V gene are LGHNA and YNFKEQ. The germline V and J ends were trimmed by 0 bases and 5 bases, with 13 bases remaining between them. This CDR3 has 16 residues. CDR3 sequence reads: CASSQDPQGLNEKLFF. CDR3 bases: TGTGCCAGCAGCCAAGATCCCCAGGGCTTAAATGAAAAACTGTTTTTT.

This chain uses TRBV29-1 with TRBJ2-7, with 10 bases aligning to TRBD1. Germline CDR1 is SQVTM and CDR2 is ANQGSEA. Germline trimming cut 5 bases from V and 4 bases from J; bases unmatched to any gene: 5. The CDR3 is made up of 13 amino acids. The CDR3 DNA reads as TGCAGCGTTATGGGGACAGGGGTTTACGAGCAGTACTTC. Residues: CSVMGTGVYEQYF.